The present entry profiles one TCR beta chain with its context. Its matching antigen is unknown. This specimen comes from a study of cytomegalovirus exposure and HLA in healthy donors. General study results and limits: Apparent HLA restriction characterized most CMV-associated TCR beta chains in a later analysis. Prediction of most subjects' HLA-A and HLA-B alleles by TCR beta sequences was reportedly accurate.

The PCR had 60 Vbeta and 13 Jbeta primers. TCRdb keeps only in-frame clones here, not all; method: immunoSEQ multiplex PCR. Found here are fewer than 200,000 clones, around 90% of them singletons; the top ten hold under 0.95%. The CDR3 length is 13 residues. Germline CDR1 is SSHAT and CDR2 is FNYEAQ (reference sequence). V was trimmed by 4 bases and J by 5 bases, leaving 11 bases between them. The rearrangement uses TRBV7-7 and TRBJ2-5, with unresolved D. The sample was PBMCs. The sequence came from a woman between 25 and 40 years old in good health and CMV-seronegative. The CDR3 loop is CASSSGYAETQYF. The CDR3 bases are TGTGCCAGCAGCTCCGGGTATGCGGAGACCCAGTACTTC.